Below are 5 T cell receptor beta chains sequenced from a single sample in a study of T cells in Graves' hyperthyroidism and ophthalmopathy. Authors of the study amplified TCR beta CDR3 regions from RNA transcripts. When the TCR CDR3 underwent first-round RT-PCR, the HTBI primer set was used. Via MiXCR, TCRdb re-called the multiplex PCR reads, giving one row per CDR3 protein. The table includes about 600,000 distinct CDR3 sequences, around 15% detected once. The sequencing input was blood. The receptors shown here come from a woman between 45 and 60 years old with Graves' ophthalmopathy.

V usage is TRBV7-9 and J usage is TRBJ1-2, with D maybe TRBD1 (5 bases). Per germline, CDR1 SEHNR and CDR2 FQNEAQ (reference sequence). V was shortened by 0 bases and J by 5 bases, with 13 bases between the two germline ends. The CDR3 length is 15 residues. Written as DNA, the CDR3 is TGTGCCAGCAGCTTAGCTGCGCAGGGCCTTTATGGCTACACCTTC. Protein sequence: CASSLAAQGLYGYTF.

This clonotype appeared many times. V gene TRBV12-3 or TRBV12-4 combines with J gene TRBJ2-3; 13 bases fit TRBD2. V gave up 4 bases and J gave up 5 bases; unmatched junction bases: 6. The CDR3 is made up of 16 amino acids. The CDR3 region is CASSSGLAGDKDTQYF. The CDR3 region has the DNA TGTGCCAGCAGTTCCGGACTAGCGGGAGATAAAGATACGCAGTATTTT.

The chain recombines TRBV6-5 with TRBJ1-1, with TRBD1 identical over 11 bases. Trimming removed 0 bases from V and 8 bases from J; junction bases left unmatched: 5. The germline CDR1 and CDR2 sequences are MNHEY and SVGAGI. There are 15 residues in the CDR3. CDR3 sequence: CASSYSWTGGREAFF. CDR3 DNA: TGTGCCAGCAGTTACTCGTGGACAGGGGGCCGGGAAGCTTTCTTT.

This clonotype has ten or more counts. The genes are TRBV28 and TRBJ2-7, with D perhaps TRBD1 (6 bases). V lost 5 bases, J lost 6 bases, and 23 bases lay in between. CDR3 length: 16 residues. CDR1 MDHEN and CDR2 SYDVKM come from the germline V gene. The DNA for the CDR3 is TGTGCCAGCAGTGTGGCGACCCGGACAGTATCGGGCGAGCAGTACTTC. Protein product: CASSVATRTVSGEQYF.

V is TRBV15 and J is TRBJ1-5; no clear D. There are 15 residues in the CDR3. Germline lookup yields CDR1 LNHNV and CDR2 YYDKDF (reference sequence). Trimming cost V 3 bases and J 4 bases, with 13 bases left between them. The CDR3 loop is CATSSGLGNNQPQHF. The CDR3 DNA reads TGTGCCACCAGCAGCGGACTGGGTAATAATCAGCCCCAGCATTTT. Complete variable domain (other parts from reference TRBV15 and TRBJ1-5): DAMVIQNPRYQVTQFGKPVTLSCSQTLNHNVMYWYQQKSSQAPKLLFHYYDKDFNNEADTPDNFQSRRPNTSFCFLDIRSPGLGDTAMYLCATSSGLGNNQPQHFGDGTRLSIL.